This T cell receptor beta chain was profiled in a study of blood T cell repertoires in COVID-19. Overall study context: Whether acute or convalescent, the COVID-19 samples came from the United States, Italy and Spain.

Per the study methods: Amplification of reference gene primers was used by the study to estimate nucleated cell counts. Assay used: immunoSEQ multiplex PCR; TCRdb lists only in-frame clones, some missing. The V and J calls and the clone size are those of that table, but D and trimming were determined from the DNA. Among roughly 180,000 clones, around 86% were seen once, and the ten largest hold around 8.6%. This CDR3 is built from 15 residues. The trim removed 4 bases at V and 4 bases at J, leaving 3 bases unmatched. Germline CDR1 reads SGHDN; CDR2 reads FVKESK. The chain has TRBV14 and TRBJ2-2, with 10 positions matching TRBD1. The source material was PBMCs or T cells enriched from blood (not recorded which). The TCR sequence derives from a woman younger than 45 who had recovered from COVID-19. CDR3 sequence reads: CASSRGQGGTGELFF. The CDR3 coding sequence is TGTGCCAGCAGCCGTGGACAGGGGGGCACCGGGGAGCTGTTTTTT.